Below, 26 T cell receptor beta chains from the same sample are listed, as sequenced in a study of tissue T cells after allogeneic stem cell transplantation. Adult allogeneic hematopoietic cell transplant recipients with steroid-refractory graft-versus-host disease were prospectively enrolled for research autopsy. Here immunoSEQ multiplex PCR was the method, and the copy in TCRdb shows in-frame clones only, minus some. The table shows over 1,000 clones, with about three fifths occurring only once. The input for sequencing was stomach tissue, taken at autopsy. The receptors derive from a male patient aged 60 or over with steroid-refractory graft-versus-host disease after an allogeneic stem cell transplant. Some T cells may be graft donor cells.

This clone came up a few times. The chain recombines TRBV9 with TRBJ2-5, with D unresolved. The CDR3 runs to 14 residues. Trimming cost V 0 bases and J 5 bases, with 11 bases left between them. Germline V gene lookup returns CDR1 SGDLS and CDR2 YYNGEE. CDR3 nucleotides: TGTGCCAGCAGCGTAGATGGAACAGTGGAGACCCAGTACTTC. Translating gives CASSVDGTVETQYF. Full variable domain (rest looked up from reference TRBV9 and TRBJ2-5): DSGVTQTPKHLITATGQRVTLRCSPRSGDLSVYWYQQSLDQGLQFLIQYYNGEERAKGNILERFSAQQFPDLHSELNLSSLELGDSALYFCASSVDGTVETQYFGPGTRLLVL.

This clone came up once. V is TRBV27 and J is TRBJ1-5; D is uncertain. CDR3 length equals 13 residues. Germline V gene data show CDR1 as MNHEY and CDR2 as SMNVEV (reference sequence). Trimming stripped 2 bases from V and 7 bases from J, with 9 bases between. CDR3 DNA: TGTGCCAGCAGTTTAAGATGGGAACAGCCCCAGCATTTT. Protein sequence: CASSLRWEQPQHF.

The chain employs TRBV10-3 and TRBJ2-2, with 7 bases aligning to TRBD1. Germline CDR1 and CDR2: ENHRY and SYGVKD. The CDR3 is 16 residues long. Unmatched junction bases numbered 13, after V lost 10 bases and J lost 2 bases. The CDR3 bases are TGTGCCACCCGCAGGGACAGCTCCCTAAACACCGGGGAGCTGTTTTTT. Translation gives CATRRDSSLNTGELFF.

The chain combines TRBV7-3 with TRBJ2-3; D is unclear. CDR1 and CDR2 from the germline V gene are SGHTA and FQGTGA. The CDR3 contains 17 residues. V shed 5 bases and J shed 4 bases, with 22 bases lying between them. CDR3 DNA sequence: TGTGCCAGCAGCCTGACTTTTGGCTATCTGCAGGCAGATACGCAGTATTTT. Its protein product is CASSLTFGYLQADTQYF.

This chain connects TRBV5-6 to TRBJ1-6; TRBD1 is a possible D gene (5 bases). Germline assignment: CDR1 SGHDT and CDR2 YYEEEE. This CDR3 is built from 13 residues. V dropped 1 base and J dropped 9 bases, with 8 bases sitting between them. Here the CDR3 reads CASSLTGLSPLHF. DNA for the CDR3: TGTGCCAGCAGCTTGACAGGCCTTTCACCCCTCCACTTT.

This clone was found a few times. The rearrangement joins TRBV18 to TRBJ2-4; D is ambiguous. Trimming stripped 2 bases from V and 6 bases from J, with 14 bases between. Germline CDR1 KGHSH, CDR2 LQKENI. The CDR3 spans 15 residues. The chain's CDR3 is CASSPYGQQRNIQYF. The DNA for the CDR3 is TGTGCCAGCTCACCATATGGGCAGCAGAGAAACATTCAGTACTTC.

The chain couples TRBV12-3 or TRBV12-4 to TRBJ2-7; perhaps TRBD2 as D (5 bases). Trimming took off 5 bases at V and 0 bases at J, with 8 bases between the two ends. The CDR3 contains 13 residues. The CDR3 nucleotides are TGTGCCAGCAGTCGAGGGAACTCCTACGAGCAGTACTTC. Protein: CASSRGNSYEQYF.

This chain uses TRBV5-4 with TRBJ2-6, with TRBD1 matching 11 bases. Germline values: CDR1 SGHNT, CDR2 YYREEE (reference sequence). The CDR3 spans 16 residues. After removal of 4 bases from V and 2 bases from J, the junction contained 2 bases not matched to a gene. The CDR3 DNA reads as TGTGCCAGCAGCCGGGGACAGGGGGCTGGGGCCAACGTCCTGACTTTC. Encoded protein: CASSRGQGAGANVLTF. Full variable domain (missing parts from reference TRBV5-4 and TRBJ2-6): ETGVTQSPTHLIKTRGQQVTLRCSSQSGHNTVSWYQQALGQGPQFIFQYYREEENGRGNFPPRFSGLQFPNYSSELNVNALELDDSALYLCASSRGQGAGANVLTFGAGSRLTVL.

The table lists this clone with a few counts. The chain carries TRBV13 and TRBJ2-7; 10 nucleotides line up with TRBD1. V gave up 5 bases and J gave up 3 bases; unmatched junction bases: 10. Germline values: CDR1 PRHDT, CDR2 FYEKMQ (reference sequence). This CDR3 has 16 amino acids. CDR3 nucleotide sequence: TGTGCCAGCAGCCCCCTCCCCGGGACAGGGGTCTACGAGCAGTACTTC. Amino acid sequence: CASSPLPGTGVYEQYF.

The rearrangement joins TRBV19 to TRBJ2-7; 7 bases map to TRBD1. Germline V lookup: CDR1 LNHDA, CDR2 SQIVND (reference sequence). There are 14 residues in the CDR3. Losses at the gene ends were 5 bases for V and 1 base for J; bases not matched to a gene: 5. CDR3 bases: TGTGCCAGTAGTCCCGGGACAGCTTCCTACGAGCAGTACTTC. It codes for CASSPGTASYEQYF.

This clone was recorded a few times. V usage is TRBV18 and J usage is TRBJ2-1; 8 nucleotides match TRBD2. The CDR3 runs to 14 residues. V was pared by 4 bases and J by 6 bases, with 5 bases of the junction left unmatched. In germline, CDR1 is KGHSH, CDR2 LQKENI. CDR3 loop: CASSQSGLANEQFF. CDR3 DNA: TGTGCCAGCTCACAATCCGGACTAGCCAATGAGCAGTTCTTC.

The V call is TRBV19, the J call TRBJ1-5, with 9 bases that match TRBD1. The CDR3 covers 15 residues. The V segment lost 3 bases and the J segment 6 bases; nucleotides outside the gene matches: 6. The V gene's germline CDR1 is LNHDA and CDR2 SQIVND (reference sequence). CDR3 loop: CASSIGDRESQPQHF. The DNA of the CDR3 is TGTGCCAGTAGTATTGGGGACAGGGAGAGTCAGCCCCAGCATTTT.

This clone has more than one count but fewer than ten. Distinct nucleotide sequences in the sample also encode this CDR3. The chain has TRBV5-6 and TRBJ2-5, with D perhaps given as TRBD1 or TRBD2 (7 bases each). V was clipped by 0 bases and J by 5 bases, with 14 bases between them. This CDR3 has 15 residues. From germline, CDR1 is SGHDT and CDR2 YYEEEE. Here the CDR3 reads CASSLVAGGGETQYF. The CDR3 nucleotides read TGTGCCAGCAGCTTGGTTGCAGGGGGAGGGGAGACCCAGTACTTC. Full variable domain (remainder filled in from reference TRBV5-6 and TRBJ2-5): DAGVTQSPTHLIKTRGQQVTLRCSPKSGHDTVSWYQQALGQGPQFIFQYYEEEERQRGNFPDRFSGHQFPNYSSELNVNALLLGDSALYLCASSLVAGGGETQYFGPGTRLLVL.

Worth noting for this clone: A much bigger clone sits one base away, suggesting this may be a read error. J is TRBJ2-2 and V is TRBV7-9, with D perhaps being TRBD1 or TRBD2 (5 bases each). Looked up from germline, CDR1 is SEHNR and CDR2 is FQNEAQ (reference sequence). The CDR3 length is 14 residues. The CDR3 is CASSSWGNTGKLFF. The CDR3, as DNA: TGTGCCAGCAGCTCCTGGGGGAACACCGGGAAGCTGTTTTTT.

The chain is built from TRBV7-9 and TRBJ2-2; D possibly corresponds to TRBD2 (5 bases). The V gene's germline CDR1 is SEHNR and CDR2 FQNEAQ (reference sequence). Trimming stripped 1 base from V and 3 bases from J, with 12 bases between. The CDR3 sequence is 16 residues long. The CDR3 sequence: CASSLGSGSYTGELFF. In DNA form, the CDR3 reads TGTGCCAGCAGCTTAGGGTCGGGGTCGTACACCGGGGAGCTGTTTTTT.

This chain links TRBV2 with TRBJ1-6, with TRBD1 matching 8 bases. Germline CDR1 is SNHLY and CDR2 is FYNNEI. Losses at the gene ends were 9 bases for V and 7 bases for J; bases not matched to a gene: 20. There are 18 residues in the CDR3. CDR3 protein: CASTSTTLQGAANSPLHF. The CDR3 coding sequence is TGTGCCAGTACCTCCACTACCCTCCAGGGGGCAGCGAATTCACCCCTCCACTTT.

The chain links TRBV12-3 or TRBV12-4 to TRBJ2-7, with no clear D. This CDR3 contains 12 residues. The ends were cut back, 2 bases at V and 5 bases at J, with 7 bases in the middle. CDR3 in amino acids: CASSLIVNEQYF. CDR3 in DNA: TGTGCCAGCAGTTTAATCGTGAACGAGCAGTACTTC.

The chain employs TRBV19 and TRBJ2-1; D not certain. Germline values: CDR1 LNHDA, CDR2 SQIVND (reference sequence). This CDR3 has 15 amino acids. Between the trimmed V and J ends, which lost 1 base and 5 bases, there was a span of 12 bases. The CDR3 DNA follows: TGTGCCAGTAGTATAGGCCCCCTCGAACACAATGAGCAGTTCTTC. This sequence encodes CASSIGPLEHNEQFF.

This sequence joins TRBV7-9 and TRBJ2-1; D perhaps matches TRBD1 (5 bases). Trimming took 7 bases from V and 7 from J, leaving 20 bases between them. The CDR3 contains 15 residues. Germline V gene sequence: CDR1 SEHNR, CDR2 FQNEAQ (reference sequence). CDR3 loop: CASIGERTRPNEQFF. CDR3 sequence (DNA): TGTGCCAGCATAGGGGAACGAACCCGACCGAATGAGCAGTTCTTC.

V and J are TRBV18 and TRBJ2-7, with D tentatively TRBD1 (5 bases). Deletions cut 2 bases from V and 7 bases from J, with 12 bases between. The germline gives CDR1 KGHSH, CDR2 LQKENI. The CDR3 has 13 amino acids. This chain's CDR3 is CASSPKGVWEQYF. CDR3 DNA: TGTGCCAGCTCACCAAAAGGGGTATGGGAGCAGTACTTC.

This clone was observed a handful of times. This chain connects TRBV29-1 to TRBJ2-3, with 7 bases that match TRBD2. Germline loops: CDR1 SQVTM, CDR2 ANQGSEA. V was pared by 3 bases and J by 0 bases, with 3 bases of the junction left unmatched. The CDR3 is made up of 14 amino acids. The CDR3 spells CSVDNGGSTDTQYF. The DNA for the CDR3 is TGCAGCGTTGATAACGGGGGGAGCACAGATACGCAGTATTTT.

The rearrangement links TRBV7-9 to TRBJ2-1; D possibly uses TRBD1 or TRBD2 (5 bases each). The V end lost 3 bases, the J end lost 8 bases, and 17 bases lay between the germline ends. In germline, CDR1 is SEHNR, CDR2 FQNEAQ (reference sequence). This CDR3 is built from 15 residues. CDR3 in amino acids: CASSFSSGPSYEQFF. The CDR3 DNA sequence: TGTGCCAGCAGCTTCTCGTCAGGGCCTAGCTATGAGCAGTTCTTC.

This chain links TRBV19 with TRBJ2-7; D gene uncertain. The CDR3 has 13 residues. From germline, CDR1 is LNHDA and CDR2 SQIVND (reference sequence). Trimming removed 3 bases from V and 5 bases from J, with 11 bases in between. CDR3 in amino acids: CASSISYGDEQYF. The CDR3 nucleotides are TGTGCCAGTAGTATTTCATATGGCGACGAGCAGTACTTC.

The genes are TRBV12-3 or TRBV12-4 and TRBJ2-7; TRBD1 matches 7 bases. The CDR3 covers 12 residues. With 4 bases clipped from V and 3 bases from J, the junction kept 0 bases outside the gene matches. This chain's CDR3 is CASSSGGYEQYF. The CDR3 DNA is TGTGCCAGCAGTTCAGGGGGCTACGAGCAGTACTTC.

The rearrangement links TRBV5-8 to TRBJ2-1; 12 bases align to TRBD2. The trim removed 6 bases at V and 7 bases at J, leaving 11 bases unmatched. Germline CDR1 and CDR2: SGHTS and YDEGEE. This CDR3 has 16 amino acids. CDR3 nucleotide sequence: TGTGCCAGCACCTACCCCCTAGCGGGGGGGGATAATGAGCAGTTCTTC. This sequence encodes CASTYPLAGGDNEQFF.

The chain is built from TRBV27 and TRBJ2-1; no clear D. With 5 bases removed from V and 5 bases from J, the gap between germline ends came to 13 bases. The germline V gene encodes CDR1 MNHEY and CDR2 SMNVEV (reference sequence). This CDR3 comprises 14 residues. CDR3 sequence reads: CASSQDRNDNEQFF. The CDR3 nucleotides are TGTGCCAGCAGTCAGGACCGGAATGACAATGAGCAGTTCTTC.